This is a list of T cell receptor beta chains from one sample in a study of blood T cells in healthy people across ages. TCRdb analysed the 5' RACE reads with MiXCR anew, one entry per CDR3 protein. The top ten hold about 23% of the sample, which has approximately 1,700,000 distinct CDR3 sequences, more than 35% seen once. The sequenced material came from blood. Source of these receptors: a human donor in good health. The CDR3 runs from the conserved cysteine through the conserved F or W. D genes are given only for firm matches. For some rows the clone size is stated as once, few or many, or as a class when expanded; others skip it.

.	TRBV4-3	.	TRBJ2-3	TGCGCCAGCAGCCAAGAAAGGGCCTGGGATACGCAGTATTTT	CASSQERAWDTQYF
once	TRBV20-1	.	TRBJ2-1	TGCAGTGCTAATGACCGGGTGGGCTACGATGAGCAGTTCTTC	CSANDRVGYDEQFF
few	TRBV6-1	.	TRBJ2-3	TGTGCCAGCCCCGGTCCAGGGGGGAGAACAGATACGCAGTATTTT	CASPGPGGRTDTQYF
many	TRBV4-1	.	TRBJ2-7	TGCGCCAGCAGCCAGGGTCCTGGGGAGCAGTACTTC	CASSQGPGEQYF
once	TRBV24-1	.	TRBJ2-3	TGTGCCACCAGTGATCGGGACCGACCCACAGATACGCAGTATTTT	CATSDRDRPTDTQYF
.	TRBV5-1	.	TRBJ2-1	TGCGCCAGCAGCTTACCGGCCTTCCGGTCCCACAATGAGCAGTTCTTC	CASSLPAFRSHNEQFF
.	TRBV4-3	.	TRBJ2-4	TGCGCCAGCAGCCAAGATCGGTCGGCAGGCGTGTACTTC	CASSQDRSAGVYF
.	TRBV4-1	TRBD1	TRBJ1-6	TGCGCCAGCAGCCAGGACCTGAGGGACAGGGGGAATTCACCCCTCCACTTT	CASSQDLRDRGNSPLHF
.	TRBV24-1	TRBD1	TRBJ1-1	TGTGCCACCAAGATGTCCGGGACAGGGAAGAACACTGAAGCTTTCTTT	CATKMSGTGKNTEAFF
.	TRBV12-3/TRBV12-4	.	TRBJ2-5	TGTGCCAGCAGCGGGATGCGATTTGAAACCCAGTACTTC	CASSGMRFETQYF
.	TRBV6-2/TRBV6-3	.	TRBJ1-2	TGTGCCAGCAGAACCCTGGACAGAAACTATGGCTACACCTTC	CASRTLDRNYGYTF
few	TRBV20-1	.	TRBJ1-2	TGCAGTGCTAGGGCGGCAGGGGAATATGGCTACACCTTC	CSARAAGEYGYTF
few	TRBV20-1	TRBD2	TRBJ2-7	TGCAGTGCTAGAGCGCCGGGACTAGCGGGCATGAGCTCCTACGAGCAGTACTTC	CSARAPGLAGMSSYEQYF
.	TRBV4-3	.	TRBJ2-1	TGCGCCAGCAGCCAAGAAAATAGGCTTCCTCAGTTCTTC	CASSQENRLPQFF
few	TRBV20-1	TRBD2	TRBJ2-7	TGCAGTGCTAGGAGCGGGGGGGGACCCTACGAGCAGTACTTC	CSARSGGGPYEQYF
.	TRBV20-1	TRBD2	TRBJ2-4	TGCAGTGCTAGAGTTCACCCGGCGGGGGGGCCGGAAGAGCAGTACTTC	CSARVHPAGGPEEQYF
.	TRBV5-1	TRBD2	TRBJ2-7	TGCGCCAGCAGCTTGGAGCATGGTGGCGGGGGTTACGAGCAGTACTTC	CASSLEHGGGGYEQYF
.	TRBV6-8	.	TRBJ2-1	TGTGCCAGCGGACCCTACAGGGTCACGGACTACAATGAGCAGTTCTTC	CASGPYRVTDYNEQFF
.	TRBV29-1	TRBD2	TRBJ2-1	TGCAGCGCTCTAGTAGCGGGGGGGCCTGGTGAGCAGTTCTTC	CSALVAGGPGEQFF
few	TRBV4-3	.	TRBJ1-2	TGCGCCAGCAGCCAAGGGATCAGCCGCTATGGCTACACCTTC	CASSQGISRYGYTF
few	TRBV7-2	.	TRBJ2-3	TGTGCCAGCAGCTTAAGGTCGTGGGATACGCAGTATTTT	CASSLRSWDTQYF
few	TRBV12-3/TRBV12-4	.	TRBJ1-5	TGTGCCAGCAGTCCAGACAGTATGGGGAATCAGCCCCAGCATTTT	CASSPDSMGNQPQHF
.	TRBV5-5	TRBD1	TRBJ2-7	TGTGCCAGCAGCGCGGACAGGGGCGTGTGGTCCTACGAGCAGTACTTC	CASSADRGVWSYEQYF
.	TRBV14	.	TRBJ2-1	TGTGCCAGCAGCCAAGGGTGGGGGCCCTACAATGAGCAGTTCTTC	CASSQGWGPYNEQFF
few	TRBV5-1	.	TRBJ2-1	TGTGCCAGCAGCTTAGTGACACGTGACCATGAGCAGTTCTTC	CASSLVTRDHEQFF
.	TRBV30	.	TRBJ1-1	TGTGCCTGGAGCGCTACAGGAGCGGGACTCCCGAGGGCTGAAGCTTTCTTT	CAWSATGAGLPRAEAFF
.	TRBV7-9	.	TRBJ2-5	TGTGCCAGCAGCTTAACGAGTATACGGCAAGAGACCCAGTACTTC	CASSLTSIRQETQYF
.	TRBV5-1	TRBD1	TRBJ1-2	TGCGCCAGCAGCCCAGGGACAGAAATAGATGGCTACACCTTC	CASSPGTEIDGYTF